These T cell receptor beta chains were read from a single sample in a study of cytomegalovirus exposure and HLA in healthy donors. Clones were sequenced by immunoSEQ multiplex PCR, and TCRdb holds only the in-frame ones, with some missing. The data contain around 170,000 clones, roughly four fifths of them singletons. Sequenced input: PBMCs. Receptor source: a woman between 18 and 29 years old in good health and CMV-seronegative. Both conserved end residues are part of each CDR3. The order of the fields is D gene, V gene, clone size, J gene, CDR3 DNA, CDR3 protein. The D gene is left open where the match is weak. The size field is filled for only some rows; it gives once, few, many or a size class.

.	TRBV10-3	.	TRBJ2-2	TGTGCCATCAGTGATGGTGCGGGGAACACCGGGGAGCTGTTTTTT	CAISDGAGNTGELFF
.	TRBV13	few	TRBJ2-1	TGTGCCAGCAGCATAAACGATCTAGTGAGGTCGGGGGACTACAATGAGCAGTTCTTC	CASSINDLVRSGDYNEQFF
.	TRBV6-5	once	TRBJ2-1	TGTGCCAGCAGTTACCAACTTACCCACAATGAGCAGTTCTTC	CASSYQLTHNEQFF
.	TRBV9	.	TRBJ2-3	TGTGCCAGCAGCGACGCCGGGGGTCGGGAGTATTTT	CASSDAGGREYF
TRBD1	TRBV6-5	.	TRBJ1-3	TGTGCCAGCAGTTATGACAGGGGCTCTGGAAACACCATATATTTT	CASSYDRGSGNTIYF
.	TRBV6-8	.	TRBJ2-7	TGTGCCACCAAAGTGGGGGGCGAGCAGTACTTC	CATKVGGEQYF
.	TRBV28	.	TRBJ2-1	TGTGCCAGCAGTTTGCTCAGGGAGCAGTTCTTC	CASSLLREQFF
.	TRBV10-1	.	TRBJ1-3	TGCGCCAGCAGTGATCCGGGCTCTGGAAACACCATATATTTT	CASSDPGSGNTIYF
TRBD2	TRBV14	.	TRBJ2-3	TGTGCCAGCGGGTCTAGCGGGGGGTTCTTCAGCACAGATACGCAGTATTTT	CASGSSGGFFSTDTQYF
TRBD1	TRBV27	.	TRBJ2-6	TGTGCCAGCAGTGACAGGGGGCATTCTGGGGCCAACGTCCTGACTTTC	CASSDRGHSGANVLTF
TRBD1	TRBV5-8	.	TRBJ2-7	TGTGCCAGCAGCTTTACCGGGACAGGAGCCACCTACGAGCAGTACTTC	CASSFTGTGATYEQYF
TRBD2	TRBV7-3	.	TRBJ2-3	TGTGCCAGCAGCTTATCGGTCGGCGGGAGGGGTGGTACAGATACGCAGTATTTT	CASSLSVGGRGGTDTQYF
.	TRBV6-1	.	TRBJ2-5	TGTGCCAGCACAGGGACATACCAAGAGACCCAGTACTTC	CASTGTYQETQYF
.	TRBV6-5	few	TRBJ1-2	TGTGCCAGCAGTTACGGACAGTACTCTAACTATGGCTACACCTTC	CASSYGQYSNYGYTF
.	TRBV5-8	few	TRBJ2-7	TGTGCCAGCAGCCTGGCTCCCCTCGAGCAGTACTTC	CASSLAPLEQYF
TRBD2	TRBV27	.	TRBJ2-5	TGTGCCAGCAGTTACACTAGCGGGAAGGGGGCCCAGTACTTC	CASSYTSGKGAQYF
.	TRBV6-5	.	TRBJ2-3	TGTGCCACCATAGATGGGCATACGTATACGCAGTATTTT	CATIDGHTYTQYF
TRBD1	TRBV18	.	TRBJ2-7	TGTGCCAGCTCACCAGGGACAGTAATCTACGAGCAGTACTTC	CASSPGTVIYEQYF
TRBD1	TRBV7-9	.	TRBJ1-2	TGTGCCAGCAGCTTCCTACAGGGGGCGAACTATGGCTACACCTTC	CASSFLQGANYGYTF
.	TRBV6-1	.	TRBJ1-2	TGTGCCAGCAGTGAACTGGGCTTCTATGGCTACACCTTC	CASSELGFYGYTF
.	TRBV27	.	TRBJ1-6	TGTGCCAGCAGTTCGTACAGGGTTCTAATTTCACCCCTCCACTTT	CASSSYRVLISPLHF
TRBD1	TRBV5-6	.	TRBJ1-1	TGTGCCAGCCTACAGGGGGCTGGCTCGTACACTGAAGCTTTCTTT	CASLQGAGSYTEAFF
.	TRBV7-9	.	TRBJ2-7	TGTGCCAGCAGCCTCGCGACCTACGAGCAGTACTTC	CASSLATYEQYF
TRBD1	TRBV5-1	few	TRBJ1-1	TGCGCCAGCAGCTTGGAGCCAGGGGGGACCACTGAAGCTTTCTTT	CASSLEPGGTTEAFF
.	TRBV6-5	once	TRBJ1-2	TGTGCCAGCAGTTACGCGCAGGGTGGTGGCTACACCTTC	CASSYAQGGGYTF
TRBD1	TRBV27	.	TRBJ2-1	TGTGCCAGCAGTTTAAAACTAGGAGACAGGGTTAATGAGCAGTTCTTC	CASSLKLGDRVNEQFF
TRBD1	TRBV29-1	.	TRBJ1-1	TGCAGCGTGGGGGACAGGATTTTGAACACTGAAGCTTTCTTT	CSVGDRILNTEAFF
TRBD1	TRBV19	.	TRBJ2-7	TGTGCCAGTAGCGACAGGGGATCCTCCTACGAGCAGTACTTC	CASSDRGSSYEQYF
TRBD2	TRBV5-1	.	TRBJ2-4	TGCGCCAGCGCCCGGGAGGGAGCGTCGAACATTCAGTACTTC	CASAREGASNIQYF
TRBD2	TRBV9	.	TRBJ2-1	TGTGCCAGCAGCGTAGGTAGCGGGGGATTCTACAATGAGCAGTTCTTC	CASSVGSGGFYNEQFF
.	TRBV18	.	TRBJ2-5	TGTGCCAGCTCACCGCCAGGGGAGGAGACCCAGTACTTC	CASSPPGEETQYF
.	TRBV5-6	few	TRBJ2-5	TGTGCCAGCAGTTTTCAATCTAGGGAGACCCAGTACTTC	CASSFQSRETQYF
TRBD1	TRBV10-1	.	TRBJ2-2	TGCGCCAGCAGCGCGGACAGGGGTAGCACCGGGGAGCTGTTTTTT	CASSADRGSTGELFF
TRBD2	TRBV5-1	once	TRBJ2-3	TGCGCCAGCAGCTCCGGGACTAGCGGGAGGGCCGGATTAGATACGCAGTATTTT	CASSSGTSGRAGLDTQYF
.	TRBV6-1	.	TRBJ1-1	TGTGCCAGCAGTGACCTCCGGGGGGCAGTCTGGGTTGAAGCTTTCTTT	CASSDLRGAVWVEAFF
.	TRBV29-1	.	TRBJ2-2	TGCAGCGTTGTAATCGCGGCAGGGATGCCTAACACCGGGGAGCTGTTTTTT	CSVVIAAGMPNTGELFF
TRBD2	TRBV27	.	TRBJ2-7	TGTGCCAGCAGTCCACTGGGGGAGGGTTACGAGCAGTACTTC	CASSPLGEGYEQYF
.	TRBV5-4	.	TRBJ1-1	TGTGCCAGCAGCTTTACCAGAATTGGCACTGAAGCTTTCTTT	CASSFTRIGTEAFF
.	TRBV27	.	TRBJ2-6	TGTGCCAGCAGACAGTCCCTCGCCAACGTCCTGACTTTC	CASRQSLANVLTF
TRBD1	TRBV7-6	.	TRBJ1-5	TGTGCCAGCAGTATGGGCAGGGGGAAGGATCAGCCCCAGCATTTT	CASSMGRGKDQPQHF
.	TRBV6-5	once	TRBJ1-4	TGTGCCAGCAGGCAGACGACAGAGCCCCATGAAAAACTGTTTTTT	CASRQTTEPHEKLFF
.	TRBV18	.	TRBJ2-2	TGTGCCAGCTCACCAACCGGGACACGAAACACCGGGGAGCTGTTTTTT	CASSPTGTRNTGELFF
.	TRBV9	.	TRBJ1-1	TGTGCCAGCAGCGGAAGGGAAGAGGCAGGGGACCTTCCCACTGAAGCTTTCTTT	CASSGREEAGDLPTEAFF
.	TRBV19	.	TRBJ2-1	TGTGCCAGTAGTGTCGACAGAGCCACCTACAATGAGCAGTTCTTC	CASSVDRATYNEQFF
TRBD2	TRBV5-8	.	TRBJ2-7	TGTGCCAGCAGCTTGACCCTCCGACTAGCGGGAGGTGGATACGAGCAGTACTTC	CASSLTLRLAGGGYEQYF
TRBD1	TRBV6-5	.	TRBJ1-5	TGTGCCAGCAGTGAAAGGGGGCACCAGCCCCAGCATTTT	CASSERGHQPQHF
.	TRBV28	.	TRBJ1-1	TGTGCCAGCTCTCTCCAGGGGAGCACTGAAGCTTTCTTT	CASSLQGSTEAFF
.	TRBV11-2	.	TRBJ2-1	TGTGCCAGCAGACGAGGTTCCATCTCCTACAATGAGCAGTTCTTC	CASRRGSISYNEQFF
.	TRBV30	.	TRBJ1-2	TGTGCCTGGAGGGCGGTGCATGGGGGCTACACCTTC	CAWRAVHGGYTF
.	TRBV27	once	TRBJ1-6	TGTGCCAGCAGCAAGACAGAGAGCTCCTATAATTCACCCCTCCACTTT	CASSKTESSYNSPLHF
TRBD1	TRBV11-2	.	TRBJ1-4	TGTGCCAGCAGCCCCCGACAGGGGGCGACTAATGAAAAACTGTTTTTT	CASSPRQGATNEKLFF
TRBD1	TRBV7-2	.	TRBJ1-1	TGTGCCAGCAGCTTAGCGACAGGGGGCTACCTTTCGGCTTTCTTT	CASSLATGGYLSAFF
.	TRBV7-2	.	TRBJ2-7	TGTGCCAGCAGCTTCTTAGGGGGTTCCTACGAGCAGTACTTC	CASSFLGGSYEQYF
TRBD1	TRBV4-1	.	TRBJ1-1	TGCGCCAGCACCTCCGAAGACAGGGACATGAACACTGAAGCTTTCTTT	CASTSEDRDMNTEAFF
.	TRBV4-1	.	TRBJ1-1	TGCGCCAGCAGCCCCGACAGGTGGGACACTGAAGCTTTCTTT	CASSPDRWDTEAFF
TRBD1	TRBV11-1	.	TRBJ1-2	TGTGCCAGCAGCTACATCCCGGCAGGGGGATTCTATGGCTACACCTTC	CASSYIPAGGFYGYTF
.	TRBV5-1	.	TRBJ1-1	TGCGCCAGCAGCTTGTTAGAGACAGGGAACACTGAAGCTTTCTTT	CASSLLETGNTEAFF
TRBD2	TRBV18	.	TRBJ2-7	TGTGCCAGCTCACCATTGCCTAGCGGGGCCTTCGAGCAGTACTTC	CASSPLPSGAFEQYF
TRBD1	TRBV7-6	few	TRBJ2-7	TGTGCCAGCAGCCCACTGGGACAGCAAGACTACGAGCAGTACTTC	CASSPLGQQDYEQYF